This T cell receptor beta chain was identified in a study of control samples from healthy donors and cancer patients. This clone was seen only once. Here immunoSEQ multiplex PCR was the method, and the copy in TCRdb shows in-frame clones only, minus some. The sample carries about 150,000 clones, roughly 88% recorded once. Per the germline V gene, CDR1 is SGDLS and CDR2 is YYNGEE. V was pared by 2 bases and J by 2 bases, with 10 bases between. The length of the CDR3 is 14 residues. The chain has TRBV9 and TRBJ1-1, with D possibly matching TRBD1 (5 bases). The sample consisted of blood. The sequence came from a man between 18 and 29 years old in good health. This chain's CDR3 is CASSVQGANTEAFF. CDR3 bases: TGTGCCAGCAGCGTTCAGGGCGCCAACACTGAAGCTTTCTTT.